The 16 T cell receptor beta chains presented below share a single source sample, sequenced in a study of T cell responses to AZD1222 COVID-19 vaccine. Profiling relied on immunoSEQ multiplex PCR, and the TCRdb table lists in-frame clones only, not all of them. The table shows some 150,000 clones, with about 92% occurring only once. The source was peripheral blood, collected on day 0 of AZD1222 vaccination. The receptors come from an adult in good health.

The chain couples TRBV5-1 to TRBJ1-2; D is undetermined. In germline, CDR1 is SGHRS, CDR2 YFSETQ. Trimming pared 4 bases from V and 5 bases from J, leaving 6 bases between. The CDR3 runs 11 residues. The CDR3 DNA reads as TGCGCCAGCAGCCCCGGTTATGGCTACACCTTC. It encodes CASSPGYGYTF. Together with reference TRBV5-1 and TRBJ1-2, the CDR3 gives the full variable domain: KAGVTQTPRYLIKTRGQQVTLSCSPISGHRSVSWYQQTPGQGLQFLFEYFSETQRNKGNFPGRFSGRQFSNSRSEMNVSTLELGDSALYLCASSPGYGYTFGSGTRLTVV.

This chain joins TRBV29-1 and TRBJ2-1; 8 bases fit TRBD1. This CDR3 comprises 13 residues. The germline V gene encodes CDR1 SQVTM and CDR2 ANQGSEA. V was clipped by 3 bases and J by 6 bases; unmatched bases: 4. The DNA of the CDR3 is TGCAGCGTTGATACAGGGGGGTCCAATGAGCAGTTCTTC. The encoded protein is CSVDTGGSNEQFF.

The chain is built from TRBV5-1 and TRBJ2-7; D possibly corresponds to TRBD1 (5 bases). CDR3 length equals 15 residues. Germline CDR1 and CDR2: SGHRS and YFSETQ. Trimming cost V 6 bases and J 1 base, with 17 bases left between them. CDR3 in amino acids: CASKKVLDTSYEQYF. Here the CDR3 DNA reads TGCGCCAGCAAAAAGGTCTTGGACACTTCCTACGAGCAGTACTTC.

This rearrangement joins TRBV6-5 to TRBJ1-3, with unresolved D. Deletions cut 0 bases from V and 0 bases from J, with 9 bases between. Germline lookup yields CDR1 MNHEY and CDR2 SVGAGI. The CDR3 length is 16 residues. This CDR3 is CASSYSRSSSGNTIYF. Here the CDR3 DNA reads TGTGCCAGCAGTTACTCGAGATCCAGCTCTGGAAACACCATATATTTT.

The sample holds many counts of this clone. This chain connects TRBV6-2 or TRBV6-3 to TRBJ2-7, with TRBD1 identical over 9 bases. The ends lost 0 bases at V and 5 bases at J; junction bases unmatched: 5. CDR3 length equals 15 residues. Germline V gives CDR1 MNHEY, CDR2 SVGEGT. This CDR3 reads CASSYSQGAVDEQYF. Written as DNA, the CDR3 is TGTGCCAGCAGTTACTCACAGGGGGCGGTTGACGAGCAGTACTTC.

The chain couples TRBV7-2 to TRBJ1-5; D is ambiguous. CDR1 is SGHTA and CDR2 is FQGNSA in the germline V gene. V was trimmed by 0 bases and J by 1 base, leaving 13 bases between them. The CDR3 spans 17 residues. CDR3 loop: CASSLALGIRSNQPQHF. The CDR3 DNA is TGTGCCAGCAGCTTAGCGCTTGGGATCCGGAGCAATCAGCCCCAGCATTTT.

The chain couples TRBV13 to TRBJ2-1, with D perhaps TRBD2 (7 bases). With 5 bases removed from V and 8 bases from J, the gap between germline ends came to 22 bases. This CDR3 comprises 16 residues. The germline V gene encodes CDR1 PRHDT and CDR2 FYEKMQ (reference sequence). CDR3 sequence (DNA): TGTGCCAGCAGCCCCGAAACGGGGGGCGGGGACGATGAGCAGTTCTTC. Translating gives CASSPETGGGDDEQFF.

The chain has TRBV10-1 and TRBJ1-1, with a weak D call TRBD1 (5 bases). Germline CDR1 is WNHNN and CDR2 is SYGVQD (reference sequence). The CDR3 runs to 14 residues. V gave up 0 bases and J gave up 8 bases, with 13 bases separating them. CDR3 protein: CASSESAQRGEAFF. In DNA form, the CDR3 reads TGCGCCAGCAGTGAGTCGGCGCAGAGGGGCGAAGCTTTCTTT.

This chain connects TRBV5-1 to TRBJ1-3; TRBD1 might be the D (6 bases). CDR1 is SGHRS, CDR2 YFSETQ, per germline. This CDR3 region has 15 residues. Trimming removed 0 bases from V and 4 bases from J, with 11 bases in between. The CDR3 spells CASSLEGERGNTIYF. DNA of the CDR3: TGCGCCAGCAGCTTGGAGGGGGAACGAGGAAACACCATATATTTT.

The chain uses TRBV4-1 and TRBJ2-1; D possibly corresponds to TRBD2 (6 bases). The CDR3 extends over 16 amino acids. Germline V gene sequence: CDR1 MGHRA, CDR2 YSYEKL. Deletions cut 4 bases from V and 7 bases from J, with 20 bases between. CDR3 coding DNA: TGCGCCAGCAGCCTCGACGGAGGGCACCTGAGGAATGAGCAGTTCTTC. This encodes CASSLDGGHLRNEQFF.

The gene calls are TRBV20-1 and TRBJ2-4; 9 bases are a match to TRBD2. The CDR3 extends over 18 amino acids. The V and J ends lost 3 bases and 0 bases, in that order; junction bases with no gene match: 12. Germline V CDR1 and CDR2: DFQATT, SNEGSKA (reference sequence). This chain's CDR3 is CSASFPSGTPIAKNIQYF. CDR3 nucleotide sequence: TGCAGTGCTAGTTTCCCTAGCGGGACCCCCATAGCCAAAAACATTCAGTACTTC.

The V call is TRBV10-3, the J call TRBJ1-5; 10 bases match TRBD1. The trim removed 8 bases at V and 3 bases at J, leaving 7 bases unmatched. The germline CDR1 and CDR2 sequences are ENHRY and SYGVKD. The CDR3 extends over 15 amino acids. The CDR3 bases are TGTGCCATCTCGAGCGGGACAGGGGACAATCAGCCCCAGCATTTT. Its translation: CAISSGTGDNQPQHF.

The CDR3 DNA reads as TGTGCCACCAGTGATCCAGCGAGGAGGGGGGACAATGAGCAGTTCTTC. Translated: CATSDPARRGDNEQFF. The chain recombines TRBV24-1 with TRBJ2-1, with D perhaps assigned TRBD1 or TRBD2 (6 bases each). CDR1 is KGHDR, CDR2 SFDVKD, per germline. The CDR3 extends over 16 amino acids. Trimming pared 3 bases from V and 5 bases from J, leaving 16 bases between.

The chain has TRBV4-2 and TRBJ1-6, with D possibly being TRBD1 (6 bases). Germline-derived CDR1 and CDR2 are LGHNA and YNFKEQ. V lost 1 base and J lost 6, with 13 bases in between. The CDR3 totals 16 residues. In nucleotides, the CDR3 is TGTGCCAGCAGCCAAGCGGTTAGACAGGCTAATTCACCCCTCCACTTT. Protein: CASSQAVRQANSPLHF.

In this sample, this clone turned up once. For the CDR3, the DNA is TGTGCCAGCAGCTTCCAGGGGAATGAGCAGTTCTTC. Translating it yields CASSFQGNEQFF. The chain carries TRBV5-4 and TRBJ2-1, with D possibly being TRBD1 (6 bases). The V end lost 2 bases, the J end lost 7 bases, and 7 bases lay between the germline ends. Germline V lookup: CDR1 SGHNT, CDR2 YYREEE (reference sequence). There are 12 residues in the CDR3.

The rearrangement uses TRBV4-1 and TRBJ1-3, with D possibly matching TRBD1 (6 bases). V was trimmed by 0 bases and J by 8 bases, leaving 14 bases between them. The CDR3 spans 15 residues. In germline, CDR1 is MGHRA, CDR2 YSYEKL. Here the CDR3 DNA reads TGCGCCAGCAGCCAAGAAAGGAACAGGGCGGACACCATATATTTT. It encodes CASSQERNRADTIYF.